This T cell receptor beta chain was sequenced for a study of T cell responses to AZD1222 COVID-19 vaccine. Notes on the study in general: Just 6 or 7 people given AZD1222 tested seropositive at baseline. Mostly white British, mostly female donors; authors suggested clonal diversity may be underestimated.

The ends lost 4 bases at V and 8 bases at J; junction bases unmatched: 4. The CDR3 has 14 amino acids. CDR1 and CDR2 (germline): LGHDT, YNNKEL (reference sequence). Of note for this clone: The antigen is undetermined.

Sequenced by immunoSEQ multiplex PCR; TCRdb stores in-frame clones only, minus some. The sample contains 140,000 to 150,000 clones, about 90% of which appear only once. This TCR was sampled from an adult who received the MenACWY meningococcal vaccine as a control. The rearrangement joins TRBV3-1 (or the pseudogene TRBV3-2) to TRBJ1-6; 8 bases fit TRBD1. The sample consisted of peripheral blood, taken 28 days after the second dose of the MenACWY control vaccine. The CDR3 spells CASSRDRGHSPLHF. CDR3 nucleotide sequence: TGTGCCAGCAGCCGAGACAGGGGTCATTCACCCCTCCACTTT.